This entry lists 27 T cell receptor beta chains sequenced from one sample in a study of cytomegalovirus exposure and HLA in healthy donors. It was with 60 Vbeta and 13 Jbeta primers that the PCR ran. Clones were read by immunoSEQ multiplex PCR, and TCRdb kept only the in-frame ones, dropping some. The table includes about 100,000 clones, just under 80% detected once. Specimen: PBMCs. All receptors derive from a man aged 25-45 years in good health and CMV-seronegative.

The rearrangement uses TRBV15 and TRBJ2-3, with 14 positions matching TRBD2. After removal of 4 bases from V and 3 bases from J, the junction contained 12 bases not matched to a gene. CDR1 and CDR2 from the germline V gene are LNHNV and YYDKDF (reference sequence). The CDR3 contains 19 residues. The CDR3 DNA reads as TGTGCCACCAGCACAACCGGGACTAGCGGGAGATCGAGGACAGATACGCAGTATTTT. This sequence encodes CATSTTGTSGRSRTDTQYF.

In DNA, the CDR3 is TGTGCCAGTAGTATATCGGGGGGGGTAACCTACAATGAGCAGTTCTTC. It is translated as CASSISGGVTYNEQFF. The chain couples TRBV19 to TRBJ2-1; TRBD2 matches at 8 bases. J was trimmed by 2 bases and V by 2 bases; bases with no gene match: 5. This CDR3 has 16 residues. The germline CDR1 and CDR2 sequences are LNHDA and SQIVND (reference sequence).

This rearrangement joins TRBV4-3 to TRBJ2-2; D possibly corresponds to TRBD2 (6 bases). The CDR3 runs 18 residues. Germline lookup yields CDR1 LGHNA and CDR2 YSLEER. The V end lost 1 base, the J end lost 0 bases, and 15 bases lay between the germline ends. For the CDR3, the DNA is TGCGCCAGCAGCCAAGTATCAGGAGGGGCGTCGAACACCGGGGAGCTGTTTTTT. This gives the protein CASSQVSGGASNTGELFF.

The V gene is TRBV19, the J gene TRBJ2-2; perhaps TRBD1 as D (6 bases). V was shortened by 5 bases and J by 5 bases, with 12 bases between the two germline ends. The CDR3 is 14 amino acids. Looked up from germline, CDR1 is LNHDA and CDR2 is SQIVND (reference sequence). CDR3 sequence: CASSVQGWTGELFF. CDR3 nucleotides: TGTGCCAGTAGTGTACAGGGCTGGACCGGGGAGCTGTTTTTT.

V gene TRBV6-5 combines with J gene TRBJ1-1, with D unclear. V dropped 7 bases and J dropped 1 base, with 16 bases sitting between them. The CDR3 runs to 15 residues. The germline CDR1 and CDR2 sequences are MNHEY and SVGAGI. CDR3 residues: CASKNNFDWNTEAFF. The CDR3 bases are TGTGCCAGCAAGAATAACTTCGACTGGAACACTGAAGCTTTCTTT.

The chain carries TRBV18 and TRBJ2-3; maybe TRBD1 (5 bases). The CDR3 totals 13 residues. CDR1 is KGHSH and CDR2 is LQKENI in the germline V gene. Trimming left V 6 bases short and J 2 bases short, with 9 bases between. The CDR3 spells CASSSTATDTQYF. DNA of the CDR3: TGTGCCAGCTCCTCGACAGCCACAGATACGCAGTATTTT.

The chain couples TRBV21-1 to TRBJ2-3; TRBD1 is the table's D call, not checked against the DNA. TRBV21-1 counts as a pseudogene. The CDR3 is 16 residues long. CDR3 DNA: TGTGCCAGCAGCTTCAAAGATTACAGGGGCACAGATACGCAGTATTTT. Amino acids: CASSFKDYRGTDTQYF.

This clone was seen a single time. This rearrangement joins TRBV5-4 to TRBJ2-1; D call uncertain. CDR1 is SGHNT, CDR2 YYREEE, per germline (reference sequence). The ends were cut back, 2 bases at V and 9 bases at J, with 15 bases in the middle. CDR3 length: 14 residues. The CDR3 protein is CASSFGLVQGEQFF. CDR3 nucleotides: TGTGCCAGCAGCTTTGGTCTAGTTCAAGGTGAGCAGTTCTTC.

This chain uses TRBV14 with TRBJ1-6, with 7 bases that match TRBD1. Looked up from germline, CDR1 is SGHDN and CDR2 is FVKESK. V was clipped by 4 bases and J by 0 bases; unmatched bases: 6. The CDR3 consists of 17 residues. The CDR3 region is CASSRKTGSSYNSPLHF. In nucleotides, the CDR3 is TGTGCCAGCAGCCGCAAGACAGGGAGCTCCTATAATTCACCCCTCCACTTT. Full variable domain (missing parts from reference TRBV14 and TRBJ1-6): EAGVTQFPSHSVIEKGQTVTLRCDPISGHDNLYWYRRVMGKEIKFLLHFVKESKQDESGMPNNRFLAERTGGTYSTLKVQPAELEDSGVYFCASSRKTGSSYNSPLHFGNGTRLTVT.

This clone showed up just a few times. The CDR3: CASSLAGQGPLSSGNTIYF. For the CDR3, the DNA is TGCGCCAGCAGCTTGGCCGGACAGGGGCCCCTTTCCTCTGGAAACACCATATATTTT. This chain joins TRBV5-1 and TRBJ1-3; the match to TRBD1 covers 9 bases. V was clipped by 0 bases and J by 0 bases; unmatched bases: 10. The CDR3 totals 19 residues. Germline V lookup: CDR1 SGHRS, CDR2 YFSETQ. Full variable domain (outside the CDR3, taken from reference TRBV5-1 and TRBJ1-3): KAGVTQTPRYLIKTRGQQVTLSCSPISGHRSVSWYQQTPGQGLQFLFEYFSETQRNKGNFPGRFSGRQFSNSRSEMNVSTLELGDSALYLCASSLAGQGPLSSGNTIYFGEGSWLTVV.

This clone has a count of ten or more. This chain uses TRBV29-1 with TRBJ2-1; 7 bases line up with TRBD2. This CDR3 spans 13 amino acids. Trimming at V came to 5 bases and at J to 10 bases, leaving 11 bases not matched to a gene. The germline V gene has CDR1 SQVTM and CDR2 ANQGSEA. The CDR3 here is CSVSGMVGGEQFF. In DNA, the CDR3 is TGCAGCGTTAGCGGGATGGTTGGGGGGGAGCAGTTCTTC.

The chain recombines TRBV19 with TRBJ2-2, with 8 bases aligning to TRBD1. The V segment lost 10 bases and the J segment 2 bases; nucleotides outside the gene matches: 21. The CDR3 sequence is 19 residues long. CDR1 and CDR2 (germline): LNHDA, SQIVND (reference sequence). CDR3 residues: CATQVHRGKAGLNTGELFF. Written as DNA, the CDR3 is TGTGCCACCCAGGTTCACAGGGGGAAAGCGGGTTTAAACACCGGGGAGCTGTTTTTT.

The chain joins TRBV4-2 to TRBJ2-6; 7 nucleotides line up with TRBD1. Trimming removed 0 bases from V and 0 bases from J; junction bases left unmatched: 2. The CDR3 contains 17 residues. Germline CDR1 and CDR2: LGHNA and YNFKEQ. The CDR3 nucleotides read TGTGCCAGCAGCCAAGAGGGGACAGCCTCTGGGGCCAACGTCCTGACTTTC. Protein product: CASSQEGTASGANVLTF.

The chain has TRBV2 and TRBJ1-1; D is unclear. The length of the CDR3 is 11 residues. Germline-derived CDR1 and CDR2 are SNHLY and FYNNEI. V was shortened by 10 bases and J by 1 base, with 7 bases between the two germline ends. CDR3 residues: CATRENTEAFF. The DNA of the CDR3 is TGTGCCACTCGAGAGAACACTGAAGCTTTCTTT.

The chain links TRBV4-3 to TRBJ2-1, with 12 bases aligning to TRBD2. Germline-derived CDR1 and CDR2 are LGHNA and YSLEER. V gave up 1 base and J gave up 8 bases; unmatched junction bases: 9. The CDR3 sequence is 17 residues long. The CDR3 is CASSQGPSGGAGDEQFF. CDR3 in DNA: TGCGCCAGCAGCCAAGGCCCTAGCGGGGGGGCCGGGGATGAGCAGTTCTTC.

The chain joins TRBV7-7 to TRBJ2-2; 14 nucleotides align to TRBD2. CDR1 is SSHAT, CDR2 FNYEAQ, per germline (reference sequence). Trimming at V came to 5 bases and at J to 2 bases, leaving 4 bases not matched to a gene. The CDR3 totals 17 residues. CDR3 coding DNA: TGTGCCAGCAGCCTCGGGACTAGCGGGAGTAACACCGGGGAGCTGTTTTTT. As protein: CASSLGTSGSNTGELFF.

The CDR3 coding sequence is TGCGCCAGCAGCCACGGGACAGGGGCAGATACGCAGTATTTT. Translating it yields CASSHGTGADTQYF. The rearrangement joins TRBV5-1 to TRBJ2-3, with 10 bases identical to TRBD1. Germline CDR1 is SGHRS and CDR2 is YFSETQ. J lost 4 bases, V lost 4 bases, and 3 bases had no gene match. The CDR3 runs 14 residues.

The chain combines TRBV18 with TRBJ2-5, with a tentative D call TRBD1 (5 bases). Germline V CDR1 and CDR2: KGHSH, LQKENI. The CDR3 has 13 amino acids. Trimming took 5 bases from V and 2 from J, leaving 9 bases between them. The DNA for the CDR3 is TGTGCCAGCTCAATTCAGGGTCAAGAGACCCAGTACTTC. Translated: CASSIQGQETQYF.

The chain couples TRBV7-6 to TRBJ2-3; no reliable D call. The length of the CDR3 is 16 residues. V lost 4 bases to trimming and J lost 1 base, with 15 bases between them. Per the germline V gene, CDR1 is SGHVS and CDR2 is FNYEAQ. CDR3 coding DNA: TGTGCCAGCAGCTCAGGCGTGAAACCGGGCACAGATACGCAGTATTTT. Its translation is CASSSGVKPGTDTQYF.

There are a few counts of this clone. This chain connects TRBV7-9 to TRBJ1-2; TRBD1 aligns across 7 bases. The CDR3 runs 13 residues. From germline, CDR1 is SEHNR and CDR2 FQNEAQ (reference sequence). The V segment lost 3 bases and the J segment 4 bases; nucleotides outside the gene matches: 2. CDR3 bases: TGTGCCAGCAGCTTGACAGGGATCTATGGCTACACCTTC. It yields the protein CASSLTGIYGYTF.

This clone appeared a single time. The V call is TRBV28, the J call TRBJ1-1, with unresolved D. CDR3 size: 14 residues. CDR1 and CDR2 (germline): MDHEN, SYDVKM. Between the trimmed V and J ends, which lost 3 bases and 1 base, there was a span of 9 bases. The CDR3 DNA is TGTGCCAGCAGTTTCGGATCTAGGAACACTGAAGCTTTCTTT. Protein product: CASSFGSRNTEAFF.

The CDR3 loop is CASSPQDSPNYGYTF. CDR3 nucleotides: TGTGCCAGCAGCCCTCAGGACAGCCCTAACTATGGCTACACCTTC. This chain connects TRBV7-3 to TRBJ1-2; weak D call: TRBD1 (6 bases). Germline assignment: CDR1 SGHTA and CDR2 FQGTGA. The germline V and J ends were trimmed by 5 bases and 0 bases, with 13 bases remaining between them. This CDR3 has 15 amino acids.

The V and J genes are TRBV30 and TRBJ1-2; TRBD1 might be the D (5 bases). The CDR3 contains 14 residues. The germline V and J ends were trimmed by 0 bases and 0 bases, with 8 bases remaining between them. Per the germline V gene, CDR1 is GTSNPN and CDR2 is SVGIG (reference sequence). This CDR3 reads CAWSVARANYGYTF. CDR3 nucleotide sequence: TGTGCCTGGAGTGTGGCCAGGGCTAACTATGGCTACACCTTC.

V usage is TRBV6-5 and J usage is TRBJ1-1; 7 bases map to TRBD1. Unmatched junction bases numbered 5, after V lost 4 bases and J lost 0 bases. The CDR3 runs to 15 residues. Germline CDR1 is MNHEY and CDR2 is SVGAGI. As DNA, the CDR3 is TGTGCCAGCAGTTCGGGACAGCTTATGAACACTGAAGCTTTCTTT. This gives the protein CASSSGQLMNTEAFF.

J is TRBJ2-3 and V is TRBV7-9; D call uncertain. Germline CDR1 reads SEHNR; CDR2 reads FQNEAQ (reference sequence). The CDR3 runs to 15 residues. V was shortened by 5 bases and J by 6 bases, with 18 bases between the two germline ends. The CDR3, as DNA: TGTGCCAGCAGCCCCACTCTAGAGCCTGCGGATACGCAGTATTTT. Protein: CASSPTLEPADTQYF.

The chain couples TRBV30 to TRBJ1-3; D may be TRBD1 (5 bases). V lost 1 base to trimming and J lost 4 bases, with 8 bases between them. This CDR3 comprises 13 residues. The germline V gene encodes CDR1 GTSNPN and CDR2 SVGIG (reference sequence). This CDR3 is CAWSGQWGNTIYF. DNA for the CDR3: TGTGCCTGGAGTGGACAGTGGGGAAACACCATATATTTT.

The J gene is TRBJ1-2, the V gene TRBV7-2; TRBD1 agrees at 10 bases. Per germline, CDR1 SGHTA and CDR2 FQGNSA. V lost 0 bases, J lost 3 bases, and 4 bases stayed unmatched. This CDR3 has 16 amino acids. The CDR3 is CASSLAATGGDYGYTF. In DNA form, the CDR3 reads TGTGCCAGCAGCTTAGCGGCGACAGGGGGCGACTATGGCTACACCTTC.